This T cell receptor (beta chain) was recovered during a study of OX40 agonist ivuxolimab in advanced cancers. Study as a whole: Patients undergoing dose escalation presented with hepatocellular carcinoma, melanoma, renal cell or head and neck cancer.

TCRdb keeps only in-frame clones here, not all; method: immunoSEQ multiplex PCR. Of under 80,000 clones in the sample, approximately 89% are singletons; the top ten hold roughly 2.3%. From germline, CDR1 is MNHNS and CDR2 SASEGT. The CDR3 has 13 residues. V lost 6 bases and J 2 bases, leaving 11 bases between the germline ends. Blood was sampled at baseline, cycle 4 day 1, and cycle 7 day 1. The sequence was obtained from an adult with an advanced solid tumor such as melanoma, head and neck, liver or kidney cancer. Source: CD4+ or CD8+ T cells sorted from blood, taken in a trial of the OX40 agonist ivuxolimab. The rearrangement links TRBV6-1 to TRBJ2-7; D call uncertain. The CDR3 DNA reads as TGTGCCAGCAGGGGAACCTTGACCTACGAGCAGTACTTC. Residues: CASRGTLTYEQYF.